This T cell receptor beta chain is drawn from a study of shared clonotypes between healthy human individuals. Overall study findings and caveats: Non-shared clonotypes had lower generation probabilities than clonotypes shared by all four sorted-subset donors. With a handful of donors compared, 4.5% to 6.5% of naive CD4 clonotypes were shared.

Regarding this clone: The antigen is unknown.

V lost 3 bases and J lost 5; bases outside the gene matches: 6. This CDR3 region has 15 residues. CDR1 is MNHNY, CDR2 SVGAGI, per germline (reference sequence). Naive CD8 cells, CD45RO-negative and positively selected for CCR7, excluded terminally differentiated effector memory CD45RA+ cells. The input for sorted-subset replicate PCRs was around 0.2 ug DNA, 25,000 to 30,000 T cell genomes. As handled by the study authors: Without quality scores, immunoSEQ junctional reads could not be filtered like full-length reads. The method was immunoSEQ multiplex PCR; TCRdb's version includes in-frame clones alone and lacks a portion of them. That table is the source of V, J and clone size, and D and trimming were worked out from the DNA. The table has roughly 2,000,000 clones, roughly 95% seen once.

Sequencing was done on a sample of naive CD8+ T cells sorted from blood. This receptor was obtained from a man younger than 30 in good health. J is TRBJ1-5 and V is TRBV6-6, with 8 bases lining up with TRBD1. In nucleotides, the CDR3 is TGTGCCAGCAGTTATTTACAGGGGGGCGATCAGCCCCAGCATTTT. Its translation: CASSYLQGGDQPQHF.